One sample yielded the 7 T cell receptor beta chains listed below, sequenced in a study of response to subunit inactivated influenza vaccine. TCRdb fed the RT-PCR reads into MiXCR, producing one record per CDR3 protein. The table includes about 150,000 distinct CDR3 sequences, roughly a tenth detected once. Sequenced material: CD8+ T cells sorted from PBMCs, taken around 25 months after vaccination. These receptor sequences come from a man between 50 and 75 years old who received an inactivated influenza vaccine.

The chain is built from TRBV4-2 and TRBJ2-1, with 7 bases matching TRBD1. CDR1 LGHNA and CDR2 YNFKEQ come from the germline V gene. With 1 base clipped from V and 0 bases from J, the junction kept 9 bases outside the gene matches. The CDR3 spans 18 residues. DNA of the CDR3: TGTGCCAGCAGCCAAGCCGGGACAGAACGACACTCCTACAATGAGCAGTTCTTC. Translation gives CASSQAGTERHSYNEQFF.

A few counts support this clonotype. The chain couples TRBV7-9 to TRBJ2-7, with D possibly matching TRBD2 (5 bases). V dropped 5 bases and J dropped 2 bases, with 13 bases sitting between them. This CDR3 spans 14 amino acids. CDR1 is SEHNR and CDR2 is FQNEAQ in the germline V gene (reference sequence). CDR3 protein: CASSPPGNAYEQYF. The DNA for the CDR3 is TGTGCCAGCAGCCCCCCGGGGAATGCCTACGAGCAGTACTTC.

This clonotype was found many times. V and J are TRBV24-1 and TRBJ1-2; D possibly corresponds to TRBD1 (5 bases). The germline V gene encodes CDR1 KGHDR and CDR2 SFDVKD. Trimming left V 5 bases short and J 4 bases short, with 13 bases between. The CDR3 runs to 14 residues. CDR3 coding DNA: TGTGCCACCAGTGGTCCCGGGGCCGGCTATGGCTACACCTTC. Encoded protein: CATSGPGAGYGYTF.

The chain couples TRBV6-2 or TRBV6-3 to TRBJ1-1; no definite D call. CDR3 size: 14 residues. The V and J ends lost 3 bases and 1 base respectively, with 9 bases between them. Germline V lookup: CDR1 MNHEY, CDR2 SVGEGT. The CDR3 DNA sequence: TGTGCCAGCAGTTATACCGGTCCGAACACTGAAGCTTTCTTT. It codes for CASSYTGPNTEAFF.

In this sample, this clonotype turned up many times. V and J are TRBV10-3 and TRBJ2-1; TRBD1 might be the D (6 bases). The V gene's germline CDR1 is ENHRY and CDR2 SYGVKD. The CDR3 has 18 residues. V shed 0 bases and J shed 2 bases, with 17 bases lying between them. CDR3 region: CAISESMDRDTTYNEQFF. The DNA for the CDR3 is TGTGCCATCAGTGAGTCCATGGACCGGGACACAACCTACAATGAGCAGTTCTTC.

This clonotype was seen a handful of times. This rearrangement joins TRBV7-8 to TRBJ2-1, with D unclear. Trimming pared 1 base from V and 2 bases from J, leaving 6 bases between. This CDR3 has 14 amino acids. Germline values: CDR1 SGHVS, CDR2 FQNEAQ. CDR3 residues: CASSLVAAYNEQFF. As DNA, the CDR3 is TGTGCCAGCAGCTTAGTGGCAGCCTACAATGAGCAGTTCTTC.

This clonotype came up once. This chain joins TRBV5-6 and TRBJ2-2; D gene uncertain. The CDR3 consists of 13 residues. Germline V CDR1 and CDR2: SGHDT, YYEEEE. V lost 2 bases, J lost 4 bases, and 6 bases lay in between. In DNA form, the CDR3 reads TGTGCCAGCAGCTTTGCCGGCACCGGGGAGCTGTTTTTT. It yields the protein CASSFAGTGELFF.